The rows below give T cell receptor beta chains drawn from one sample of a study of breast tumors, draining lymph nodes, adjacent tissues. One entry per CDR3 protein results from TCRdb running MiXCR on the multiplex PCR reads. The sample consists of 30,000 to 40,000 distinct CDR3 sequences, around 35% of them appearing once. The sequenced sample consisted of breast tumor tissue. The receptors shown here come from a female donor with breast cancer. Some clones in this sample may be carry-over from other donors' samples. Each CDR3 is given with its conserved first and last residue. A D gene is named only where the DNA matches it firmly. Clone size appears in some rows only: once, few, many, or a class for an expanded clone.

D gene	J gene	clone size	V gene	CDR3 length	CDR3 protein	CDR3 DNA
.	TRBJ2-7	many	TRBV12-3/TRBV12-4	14	CASRPGHSSYEQYF	TGTGCCAGCAGACCGGGACACTCCTCCTACGAGCAGTACTTC
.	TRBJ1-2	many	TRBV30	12	CAWTKPGPGYTF	TGTGCCTGGACCAAACCAGGGCCTGGCTACACCTTC
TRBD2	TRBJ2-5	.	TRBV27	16	CASSFRLAGGQETQYF	TGTGCCAGCAGTTTTCGGCTAGCGGGAGGCCAAGAGACCCAGTACTTC
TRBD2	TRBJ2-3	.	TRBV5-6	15	CASSLTSGSFDTQYF	TGTGCCAGCAGCTTGACTAGCGGGAGTTTTGATACGCAGTATTTT
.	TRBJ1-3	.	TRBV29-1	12	CSVSWTQTESYF	TGCAGCGTTTCGTGGACTCAAACCGAGTCATATTTT
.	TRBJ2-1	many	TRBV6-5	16	CASSYSAVEQYNEQFF	TGTGCCAGCAGTTACTCCGCGGTCGAGCAGTACAATGAGCAGTTCTTC
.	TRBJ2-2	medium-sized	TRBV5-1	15	CASSHDSPDTGELFF	TGCGCCAGCAGCCATGACAGTCCCGACACCGGGGAGCTGTTTTTT
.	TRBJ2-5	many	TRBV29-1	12	CSVVVPSETQYF	TGCAGCGTTGTGGTCCCTTCGGAGACCCAGTACTTC
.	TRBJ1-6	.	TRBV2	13	CASSTGFRSPLHF	TGTGCCAGCAGCACAGGGTTTAGATCACCCCTCCACTTT
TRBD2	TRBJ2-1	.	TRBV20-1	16	CSARGGTSGRRNEQFF	TGCAGTGCTAGAGGGGGGACTAGCGGGAGACGCAATGAGCAGTTCTTC
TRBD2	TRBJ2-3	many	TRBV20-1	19	CSARDSSASGRFFLDTQYF	TGCAGTGCTAGAGATTCCTCGGCTAGCGGGAGATTCTTTTTAGATACGCAGTATTTT
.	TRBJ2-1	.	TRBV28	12	CASSFDRPEQFF	TGTGCCAGCAGTTTCGACAGGCCGGAGCAGTTCTTC